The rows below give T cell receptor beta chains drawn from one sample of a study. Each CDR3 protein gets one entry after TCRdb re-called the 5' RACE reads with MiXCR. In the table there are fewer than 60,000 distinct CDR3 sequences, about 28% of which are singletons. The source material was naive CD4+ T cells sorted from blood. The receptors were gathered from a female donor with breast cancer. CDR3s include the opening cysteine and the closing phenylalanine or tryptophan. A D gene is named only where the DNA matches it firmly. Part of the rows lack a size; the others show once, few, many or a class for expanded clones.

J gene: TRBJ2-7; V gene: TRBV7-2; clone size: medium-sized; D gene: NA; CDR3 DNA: TGTGCCAGCAGCTTAGCGGGAACCGAGCAGTACTTC; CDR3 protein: CASSLAGTEQYF
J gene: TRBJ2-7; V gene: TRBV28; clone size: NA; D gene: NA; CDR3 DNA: TGTGCCAGCAGTTTAGGCCCCCCGTACGAGCAGTACTTC; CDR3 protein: CASSLGPPYEQYF
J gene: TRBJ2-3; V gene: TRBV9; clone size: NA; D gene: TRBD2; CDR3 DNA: TGTGCCAGCAGCGTAGGGACTAGCGGGACAGATACGCAGTATTTT; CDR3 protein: CASSVGTSGTDTQYF
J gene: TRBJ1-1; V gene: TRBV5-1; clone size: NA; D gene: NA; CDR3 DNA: TGCGCCGGCAGCAAGACAGGTGTCACTGAAGCTTTCTTT; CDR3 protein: CAGSKTGVTEAFF
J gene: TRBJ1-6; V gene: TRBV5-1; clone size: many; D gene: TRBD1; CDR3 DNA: TGCGCCAGCAGATCCGGGACAGGGGACGTGTTGTTACGGGATTCACCCCTCCACTTT; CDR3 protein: CASRSGTGDVLLRDSPLHF
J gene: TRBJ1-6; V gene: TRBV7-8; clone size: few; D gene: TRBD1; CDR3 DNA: TGTGCCAGCAGCATAGTGACAGGGAAGAATTCACCCCTCCACTTT; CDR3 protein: CASSIVTGKNSPLHF
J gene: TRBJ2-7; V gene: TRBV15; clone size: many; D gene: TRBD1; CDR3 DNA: TGTGCCACCAGCAGAGTCAACAGGGGCTCCTACGAGCAGTACTTC; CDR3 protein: CATSRVNRGSYEQYF
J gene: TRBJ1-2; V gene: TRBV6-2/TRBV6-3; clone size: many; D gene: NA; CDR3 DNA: TGTGCCAGCACCCCGGGCAGGCTAAAGAACTATGGCTACACCTTC; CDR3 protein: CASTPGRLKNYGYTF
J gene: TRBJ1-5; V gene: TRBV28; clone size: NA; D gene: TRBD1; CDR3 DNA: TGTGCCAGCAGTTTAAGTACAGGGGTCATGCAGCCCCAGCATTTT; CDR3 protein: CASSLSTGVMQPQHF
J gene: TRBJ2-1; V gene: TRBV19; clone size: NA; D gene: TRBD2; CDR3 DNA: TGTGCCAGTAAATCTAGCGGGAGTGAAAATGAGCAGTTCTTC; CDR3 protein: CASKSSGSENEQFF
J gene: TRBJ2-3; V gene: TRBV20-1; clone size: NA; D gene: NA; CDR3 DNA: TGCAGTGCTAGAATCCCAGGCCGACGCACAGATACGCAGTATTTT; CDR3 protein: CSARIPGRRTDTQYF
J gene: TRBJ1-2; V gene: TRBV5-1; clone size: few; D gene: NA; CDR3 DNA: TGCGCCAGCAGCTTGGACCCGGAAGGATCTGGCTACACCTTC; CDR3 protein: CASSLDPEGSGYTF
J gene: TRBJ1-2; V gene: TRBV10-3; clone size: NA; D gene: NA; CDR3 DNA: TGTGCCATCAGTGAAGGCAGTCACTATGGCTACACCTTC; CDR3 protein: CAISEGSHYGYTF